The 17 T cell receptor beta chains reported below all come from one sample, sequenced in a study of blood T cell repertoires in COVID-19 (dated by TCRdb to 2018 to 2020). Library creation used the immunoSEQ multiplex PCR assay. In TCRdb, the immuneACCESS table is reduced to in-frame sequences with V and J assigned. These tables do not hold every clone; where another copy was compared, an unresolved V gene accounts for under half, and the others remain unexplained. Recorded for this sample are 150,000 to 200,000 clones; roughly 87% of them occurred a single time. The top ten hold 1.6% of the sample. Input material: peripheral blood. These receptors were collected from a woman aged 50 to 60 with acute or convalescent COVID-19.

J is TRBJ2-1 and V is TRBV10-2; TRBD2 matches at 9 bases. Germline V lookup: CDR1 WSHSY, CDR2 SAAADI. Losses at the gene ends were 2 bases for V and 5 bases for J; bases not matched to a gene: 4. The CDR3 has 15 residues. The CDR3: CASSERASGDNEQFF. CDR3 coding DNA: TGCGCCAGCAGTGAGAGAGCTAGCGGGGACAATGAGCAGTTCTTC.

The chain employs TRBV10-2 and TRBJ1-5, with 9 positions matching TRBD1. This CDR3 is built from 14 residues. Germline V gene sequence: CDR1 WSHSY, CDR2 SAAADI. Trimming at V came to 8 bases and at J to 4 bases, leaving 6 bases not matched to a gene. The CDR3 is CASRGTGFNQPQHF. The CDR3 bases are TGCGCCAGCCGAGGGACAGGGTTTAATCAGCCCCAGCATTTT.

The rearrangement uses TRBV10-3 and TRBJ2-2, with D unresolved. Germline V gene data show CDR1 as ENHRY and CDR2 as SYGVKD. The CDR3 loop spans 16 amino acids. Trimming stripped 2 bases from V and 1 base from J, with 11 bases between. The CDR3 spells CAISEGPTRNTGELFF. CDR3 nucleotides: TGTGCCATCAGTGAGGGTCCGACAAGGAACACCGGGGAGCTGTTTTTT.

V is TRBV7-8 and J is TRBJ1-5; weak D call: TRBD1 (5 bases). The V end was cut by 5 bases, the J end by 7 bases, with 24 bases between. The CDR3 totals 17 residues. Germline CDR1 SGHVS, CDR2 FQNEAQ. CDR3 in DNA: TGTGCCAGCAGCCCTAGTGCTAGTTTAGCAGGGCGACAGCCCCAGCATTTT. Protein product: CASSPSASLAGRQPQHF.

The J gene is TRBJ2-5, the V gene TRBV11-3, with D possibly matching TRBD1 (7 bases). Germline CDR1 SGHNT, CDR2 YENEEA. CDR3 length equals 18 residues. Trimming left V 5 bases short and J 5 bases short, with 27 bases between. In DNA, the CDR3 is TGTGCCAGCAGCCATTTAGGGCGACAGGGCTCTCGGGGGGAGACCCAGTACTTC. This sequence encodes CASSHLGRQGSRGETQYF.

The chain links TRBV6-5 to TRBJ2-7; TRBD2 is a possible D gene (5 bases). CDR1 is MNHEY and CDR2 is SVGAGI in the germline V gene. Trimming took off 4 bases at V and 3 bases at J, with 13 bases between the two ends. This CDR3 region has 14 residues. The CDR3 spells CASSFHGRSYEQYF. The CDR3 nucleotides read TGTGCCAGCAGTTTCCATGGGAGAAGCTACGAGCAGTACTTC.

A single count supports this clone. The CDR3 DNA reads TGCGCCAGCAGCCAAGATGGTACCGGGACAGGGATAGGGGCCAAAAACATTCAGTACTTC. Translated, it gives CASSQDGTGTGIGAKNIQYF. V and J are TRBV4-3 and TRBJ2-4; 9 positions agree with TRBD1. Germline loops: CDR1 LGHNA, CDR2 YSLEER. This CDR3 has 20 amino acids. Trimming at V came to 0 bases and at J to 1 base, leaving 13 bases not matched to a gene.

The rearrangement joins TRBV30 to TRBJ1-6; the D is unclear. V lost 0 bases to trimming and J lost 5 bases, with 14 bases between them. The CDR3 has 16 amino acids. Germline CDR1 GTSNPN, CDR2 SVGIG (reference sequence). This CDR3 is CAWSVRSPGDNSPLHF. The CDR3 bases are TGTGCCTGGAGTGTACGGTCTCCAGGTGATAATTCACCCCTCCACTTT.

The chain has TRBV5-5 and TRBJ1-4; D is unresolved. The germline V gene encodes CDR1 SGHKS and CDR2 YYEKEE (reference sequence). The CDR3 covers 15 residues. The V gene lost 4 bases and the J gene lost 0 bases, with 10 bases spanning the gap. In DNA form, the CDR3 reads TGTGCCAGCAGCCTCATAGTATCAACTAATGAAAAACTGTTTTTT. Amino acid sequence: CASSLIVSTNEKLFF.

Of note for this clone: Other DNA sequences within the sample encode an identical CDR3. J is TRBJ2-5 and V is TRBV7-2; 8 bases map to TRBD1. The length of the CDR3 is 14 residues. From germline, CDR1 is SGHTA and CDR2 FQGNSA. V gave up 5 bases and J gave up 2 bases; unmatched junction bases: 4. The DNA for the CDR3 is TGTGCCAGCAGCGTCGGGACAGGACAAGAGACCCAGTACTTC. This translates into CASSVGTGQETQYF. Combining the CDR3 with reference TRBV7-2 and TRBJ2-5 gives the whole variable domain GAGVSQSPSNKVTEKGKDVELRCDPISGHTALYWYRQSLGQGLEFLIYFQGNSAPDKSGLPSDRFSAERTGGSVSTLTIQRTQQEDSAVYLCASSVGTGQETQYFGPGTRLLVL.

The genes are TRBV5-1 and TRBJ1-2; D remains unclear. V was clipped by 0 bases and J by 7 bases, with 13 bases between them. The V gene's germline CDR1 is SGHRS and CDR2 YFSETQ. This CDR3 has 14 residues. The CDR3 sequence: CASSLAPSPRGYTF. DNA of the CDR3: TGCGCCAGCAGCTTGGCACCCAGTCCCCGTGGCTACACCTTC. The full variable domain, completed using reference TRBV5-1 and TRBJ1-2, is KAGVTQTPRYLIKTRGQQVTLSCSPISGHRSVSWYQQTPGQGLQFLFEYFSETQRNKGNFPGRFSGRQFSNSRSEMNVSTLELGDSALYLCASSLAPSPRGYTFGSGTRLTVV.

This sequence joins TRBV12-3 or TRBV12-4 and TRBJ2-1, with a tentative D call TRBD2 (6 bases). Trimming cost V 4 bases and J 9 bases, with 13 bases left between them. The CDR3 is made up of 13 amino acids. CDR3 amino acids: CASSYLQEGEQFF. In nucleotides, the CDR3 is TGTGCCAGCAGTTACCTACAGGAGGGTGAGCAGTTCTTC.

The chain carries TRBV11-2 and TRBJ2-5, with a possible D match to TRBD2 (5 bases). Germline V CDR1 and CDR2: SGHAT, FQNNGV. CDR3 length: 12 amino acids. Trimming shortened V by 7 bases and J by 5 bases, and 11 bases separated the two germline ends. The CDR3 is CASTRPGETQYF. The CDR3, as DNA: TGTGCCAGCACCCGCCCGGGGGAGACCCAGTACTTC.

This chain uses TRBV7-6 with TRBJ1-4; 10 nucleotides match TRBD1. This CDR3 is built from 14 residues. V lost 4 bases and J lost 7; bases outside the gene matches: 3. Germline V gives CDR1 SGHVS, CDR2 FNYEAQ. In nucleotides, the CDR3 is TGTGCCAGCAGCTCCGGGACAGGGGCTGAAAAACTGTTTTTT. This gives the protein CASSSGTGAEKLFF.

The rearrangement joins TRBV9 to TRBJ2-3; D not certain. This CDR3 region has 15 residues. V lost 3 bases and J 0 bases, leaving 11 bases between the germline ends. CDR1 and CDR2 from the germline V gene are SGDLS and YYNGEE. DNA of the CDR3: TGTGCCAGCAGCGGGAGCCTGACTAGCACAGATACGCAGTATTTT. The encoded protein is CASSGSLTSTDTQYF. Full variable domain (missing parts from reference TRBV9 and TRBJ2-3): DSGVTQTPKHLITATGQRVTLRCSPRSGDLSVYWYQQSLDQGLQFLIQYYNGEERAKGNILERFSAQQFPDLHSELNLSSLELGDSALYFCASSGSLTSTDTQYFGPGTRLTVL.

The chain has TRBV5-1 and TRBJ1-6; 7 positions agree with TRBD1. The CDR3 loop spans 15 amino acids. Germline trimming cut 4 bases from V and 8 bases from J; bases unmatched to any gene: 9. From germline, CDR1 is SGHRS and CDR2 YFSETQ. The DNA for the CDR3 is TGCGCCAGCAGCCCTAGGCGGCAGGGGGATTCACCCCTCCACTTT. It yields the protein CASSPRRQGDSPLHF.

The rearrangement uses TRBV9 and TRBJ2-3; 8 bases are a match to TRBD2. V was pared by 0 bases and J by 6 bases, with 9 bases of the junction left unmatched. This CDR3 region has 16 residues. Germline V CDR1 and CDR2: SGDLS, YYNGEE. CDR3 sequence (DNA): TGTGCCAGCAGCGTAGCCCCGGGGGGGGGCAGGGATACGCAGTATTTT. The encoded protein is CASSVAPGGGRDTQYF. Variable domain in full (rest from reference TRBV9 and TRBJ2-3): DSGVTQTPKHLITATGQRVTLRCSPRSGDLSVYWYQQSLDQGLQFLIQYYNGEERAKGNILERFSAQQFPDLHSELNLSSLELGDSALYFCASSVAPGGGRDTQYFGPGTRLTVL.